Following are 25 T cell receptor beta chains from one sample sequenced in a study of blood T cell repertoires in COVID-19 (dated by TCRdb to the early 2020s). The library was generated by the immunoSEQ multiplex PCR assay. This is the immuneACCESS table as TCRdb keeps it, with only in-frame sequences that have V and J called. A part of the clones is gone; compared with another copy, unresolved V genes explain less than half, and the rest is unexplained. In all, the sample holds about 240,000 clones, and around 83% of those were seen once. Clones ranked in the top ten supply approximately 9.6% of the sample. The specimen sequenced was peripheral blood. The receptors stem from a woman of 80 years or more with acute or convalescent COVID-19.

Only a few counts were recorded for this clone. Different DNA sequences within this sample yield the same CDR3. V gene TRBV3-1 (or the pseudogene TRBV3-2) combines with J gene TRBJ2-7; 8 bases agree with TRBD2. The CDR3 covers 15 residues. Germline-derived CDR1 and CDR2 are LGHDT and YNNKEL (reference sequence). Trimming at V came to 0 bases and at J to 2 bases, leaving 3 bases not matched to a gene. The CDR3 loop is CASSQDRAGAYEQYF. The CDR3 DNA follows: TGTGCCAGCAGCCAAGATCGAGCGGGGGCCTACGAGCAGTACTTC.

This chain connects TRBV7-3 to TRBJ1-5; 7 nucleotides line up with TRBD1. The germline V gene has CDR1 SGHTA and CDR2 FQGTGA. The CDR3 totals 18 residues. V lost 5 bases and J lost 0; bases outside the gene matches: 13. The CDR3 region is CASSRVGTEIYSNQPQHF. CDR3 nucleotide sequence: TGTGCCAGCAGCCGCGTGGGGACAGAAATTTATAGCAATCAGCCCCAGCATTTT.

The chain combines TRBV6-5 with TRBJ2-3; 8 positions match TRBD1. V lost 4 bases to trimming and J lost 1 base; unmatched junction nucleotides: 4. The CDR3 runs 15 residues. In germline, CDR1 is MNHEY, CDR2 SVGAGI. The CDR3 coding sequence is TGTGCCAGCAGTTCCAGGGGGCTTGGCACAGATACGCAGTATTTT. It specifies CASSSRGLGTDTQYF.

The chain uses TRBV6-6 and TRBJ1-6; D may be TRBD1 (6 bases). The CDR3 contains 20 residues. The V gene's germline CDR1 is MNHNY and CDR2 SVGAGI (reference sequence). V gave up 6 bases and J gave up 0 bases, with 24 bases separating them. The CDR3 sequence: CASSQRGGNRVSSYNSPLHF. The CDR3 DNA reads TGTGCCAGCAGCCAAAGGGGGGGAAACAGGGTCAGCTCCTATAATTCACCCCTCCACTTT.

The chain links TRBV4-1 to TRBJ1-4; tentative D call: TRBD1 (5 bases). Trimming left V 5 bases short and J 4 bases short, with 14 bases between. CDR3 size: 15 residues. Per the germline V gene, CDR1 is MGHRA and CDR2 is YSYEKL. This CDR3 is CASSAPREGNEKLFF. DNA for the CDR3: TGCGCCAGCAGCGCCCCCAGGGAGGGTAATGAAAAACTGTTTTTT.

This clone was recorded a few times. CDR3 in DNA: TGTGCCAGCAGTTTGCCCCGGGGTAGACAGGTGGATCCAGAGACCCAGTACTTC. It yields the protein CASSLPRGRQVDPETQYF. The chain employs TRBV28 and TRBJ2-5, with D maybe TRBD1 (6 bases). V was pared by 3 bases and J by 4 bases, with 24 bases between. CDR3 length equals 18 residues. Germline V gives CDR1 MDHEN, CDR2 SYDVKM. The full variable domain, with the rest looked up from reference TRBV28 and TRBJ2-5, is DVKVTQSSRYLVKRTGEKVFLECVQDMDHENMFWYRQDPGLGLRLIYFSYDVKMKEKGDIPEGYSVSREKKERFSLILESASTNQTSMYLCASSLPRGRQVDPETQYFGPGTRLLVL.

This clone was detected once. The V call is TRBV9, the J call TRBJ2-1; 7 bases are shared with TRBD1. Germline CDR1 is SGDLS and CDR2 is YYNGEE. The CDR3 loop spans 15 amino acids. V lost 3 bases to trimming and J lost 4 bases; unmatched junction nucleotides: 7. CDR3 in amino acids: CASSGTGTAYNEQFF. The DNA for the CDR3 is TGTGCCAGCAGCGGCACCGGGACAGCATACAATGAGCAGTTCTTC.

The genes are TRBV18 and TRBJ1-1; 7 nucleotides line up with TRBD1. With V trimmed by 8 bases and J by 0 bases, 3 bases remained unmatched. CDR1 and CDR2 from the germline V gene are KGHSH and LQKENI. This CDR3 spans 13 amino acids. CDR3 DNA: TGTGCCAGCGGAGGGGGCATGAACACTGAAGCTTTCTTT. Protein sequence: CASGGGMNTEAFF. Looking up the rest from reference TRBV18 and TRBJ1-1 gives the full variable domain: NAGVMQNPRHLVRRRGQEARLRCSPMKGHSHVYWYRQLPEEGLKFMVYLQKENIIDESGMPKERFSAEFPKEGPSILRIQQVVRGDSAAYFCASGGGMNTEAFFGQGTRLTVV.

The chain is built from TRBV5-6 and TRBJ2-1, with D tentatively TRBD1 (5 bases). This CDR3 has 15 amino acids. V was cut by 4 bases and J by 0 bases, with 11 bases left in between. CDR1 and CDR2 from the germline V gene are SGHDT and YYEEEE. The CDR3 loop is CASSQDISSYNEQFF. CDR3 in DNA: TGTGCCAGCAGCCAGGACATTAGCTCCTACAATGAGCAGTTCTTC.

The V and J genes are TRBV6-2 or TRBV6-3 and TRBJ1-3; maybe TRBD1 (6 bases). The CDR3 length is 17 residues. The V gene's germline CDR1 is MNHEY and CDR2 SVGEGT. With 2 bases removed from V and 0 bases from J, the gap between germline ends came to 14 bases. The CDR3 sequence is CASSYGLGRGSGNTIYF. The DNA of the CDR3 is TGTGCCAGCAGTTACGGCCTGGGCAGGGGCTCTGGAAACACCATATATTTT.

The gene calls are TRBV6-1 and TRBJ1-5; unclear D gene. Germline V gene data show CDR1 as MNHNS and CDR2 as SASEGT. This CDR3 has 15 amino acids. The germline V and J ends were trimmed by 1 base and 3 bases, with 10 bases remaining between them. The chain's CDR3 is CASSEGGTVNQPQHF. The CDR3, as DNA: TGTGCCAGCAGTGAAGGTGGTACAGTCAATCAGCCCCAGCATTTT.

The J gene is TRBJ2-5, the V gene TRBV19; possible D gene TRBD1, 5 bases. Trimming removed 9 bases at V and 5 bases at J, with 19 bases between. Germline V gene lookup returns CDR1 LNHDA and CDR2 SQIVND (reference sequence). The CDR3 totals 14 residues. CDR3: CASPLYGHRETQYF. The CDR3 coding sequence is TGTGCCAGCCCCCTCTACGGGCACAGGGAGACCCAGTACTTC.

V usage is TRBV5-5 and J usage is TRBJ1-5; D perhaps matches TRBD1 (5 bases). Trimming left V 0 bases short and J 4 bases short, with 8 bases between. Germline values: CDR1 SGHKS, CDR2 YYEKEE (reference sequence). This CDR3 has 14 residues. In nucleotides, the CDR3 is TGTGCCAGCAGCTTGGCCAGGGTTAATCAGCCCCAGCATTTT. Encoded protein: CASSLARVNQPQHF.

The gene calls are TRBV6-4 and TRBJ1-5; 9 bases map to TRBD1. After removal of 8 bases from V and 6 bases from J, the junction contained 8 bases not matched to a gene. The CDR3 length is 14 residues. Germline assignment: CDR1 MRHNA and CDR2 SNTAGT. As DNA, the CDR3 is TGTGCCAGCTCCCGGACAGGGGCGGGTCAGCCCCAGCATTTT. It codes for CASSRTGAGQPQHF.

V and J are TRBV6-5 and TRBJ1-1; D is unresolved. Looked up from germline, CDR1 is MNHEY and CDR2 is SVGAGI. The CDR3 runs to 11 residues. V was pared by 7 bases and J by 6 bases, with 9 bases between. The CDR3 loop is CASTRSPEAFF. The CDR3 region has the DNA TGTGCCAGCACCCGTAGCCCTGAAGCTTTCTTT.

This chain connects TRBV19 to TRBJ1-5; D uncertain. The CDR3 contains 15 residues. The V gene lost 1 base and the J gene lost 2 bases, with 9 bases spanning the gap. The germline CDR1 and CDR2 sequences are LNHDA and SQIVND (reference sequence). CDR3 residues: CASSIAGSGNQPQHF. DNA of the CDR3: TGTGCCAGTAGTATAGCGGGGAGTGGCAATCAGCCCCAGCATTTT.

This clone appeared a few times. The genes are TRBV9 and TRBJ2-5, with D perhaps TRBD1 (5 bases). V was trimmed by 4 bases and J by 5 bases, leaving 21 bases between them. Germline V CDR1 and CDR2: SGDLS, YYNGEE. This CDR3 contains 16 residues. The CDR3 is CASSPFPGRVGETQYF. The CDR3 nucleotides read TGTGCCAGCAGCCCCTTCCCGGGCAGGGTGGGCGAGACCCAGTACTTC.

V is TRBV30 and J is TRBJ1-2; D uncertain. The CDR3 is 13 amino acids. Trimming cost V 5 bases and J 1 base, with 11 bases left between them. Germline V gene sequence: CDR1 GTSNPN, CDR2 SVGIG (reference sequence). The CDR3 nucleotides are TGTGCCTGGGGGCTGGGCGTTAACTATGGCTACACCTTC. Residues: CAWGLGVNYGYTF.

The chain links TRBV4-2 to TRBJ2-3; the D is unclear. Trimming took 0 bases from V and 7 from J, leaving 14 bases between them. CDR1 LGHNA and CDR2 YNFKEQ come from the germline V gene. The CDR3 consists of 15 residues. CDR3: CASSQDWRAEHTQYF. Here the CDR3 DNA reads TGTGCCAGCAGCCAAGATTGGAGAGCTGAGCATACGCAGTATTTT.

The chain links TRBV30 to TRBJ1-4; D perhaps matches TRBD1 (5 bases). This CDR3 spans 12 amino acids. V was trimmed by 1 base and J by 7 bases, leaving 7 bases between them. Per germline, CDR1 GTSNPN and CDR2 SVGIG (reference sequence). CDR3 nucleotides: TGTGCCTGGAGTGCCGGGGGTGAAAAACTGTTTTTT. Amino acid sequence: CAWSAGGEKLFF.

This chain joins TRBV7-8 and TRBJ1-2; 7 nucleotides match TRBD1. The CDR3 spans 17 residues. CDR1 is SGHVS and CDR2 is FQNEAQ in the germline V gene. V gave up 3 bases and J gave up 2 bases; unmatched junction bases: 12. CDR3 in DNA: TGTGCCAGCAGCTTCACCCCCCGTGCGGGACAGAACTATGGCTACACCTTC. Translated, it gives CASSFTPRAGQNYGYTF.

The chain couples TRBV6-6 to TRBJ1-5; TRBD1 matches at 10 bases. Looked up from germline, CDR1 is MNHNY and CDR2 is SVGAGI (reference sequence). The CDR3 runs 15 residues. V dropped 6 bases and J dropped 7; count of bases not matched to a gene: 9. This CDR3 is CASRDPGQGKQPQHF. CDR3 in DNA: TGTGCCAGCAGGGATCCGGGACAGGGGAAGCAGCCCCAGCATTTT.

The chain recombines TRBV11-1 with TRBJ2-5, with D unclear. V shed 1 base and J shed 0 bases, with 12 bases lying between them. The CDR3 is made up of 16 amino acids. Germline V CDR1 and CDR2: SGHAT, FQDESV (reference sequence). Written as DNA, the CDR3 is TGTGCCAGCAGCTTAGATCCGATACAAGACCAAGAGACCCAGTACTTC. Amino acid sequence: CASSLDPIQDQETQYF.

A remark on this clone: Germline and junction disagree at one end, which may indicate a read error. J is TRBJ1-1 and V is TRBV7-7; D might be TRBD1 (6 bases). CDR1 is SSHAT, CDR2 FNYEAQ, per germline (reference sequence). This CDR3 is 13 amino acids long. DNA of the CDR3: TGTGCTAGCAGCCATAACAGGGAAACTGAAGCTTTCTTT. Amino acids: CASSHNRETEAFF. Filled out from reference TRBV7-7 and TRBJ1-1, the complete variable domain reads GAGVSQSPRYKVTKRGQDVTLRCDPISSHATLYWYQQALGQGPEFLTYFNYEAQPDKSGLPSDRFSAERPEGSISTLTIQRTEQRDSAMYRCASSHNRETEAFFGQGTRLTVV.

This chain links TRBV19 with TRBJ1-1; D remains ambiguous. CDR1 and CDR2 from the germline V gene are LNHDA and SQIVND (reference sequence). The V and J ends lost 5 bases and 3 bases respectively, with 13 bases between them. This CDR3 spans 14 amino acids. The CDR3 loop is CASSLDTIYTEAFF. CDR3 in DNA: TGTGCCAGTAGTCTTGACACCATCTACACTGAAGCTTTCTTT.